The 22 T cell receptor beta chains listed next were all sequenced from one sample in a study of T cell repertoires in cytomegalovirus infection. TCRdb passed the reads through MiXCR, listing each CDR3 protein once. Of approximately 110,000 distinct CDR3 sequences in the sample, about 31% are singletons; the top ten hold 45% to 65%. No cognate antigen is known for these TCRs. The specimen comprised CD8+ T cells from cultured PBMCs, sampled from culture after CMV antigen stimulation. These receptors came from a human donor in good health (CMV status not recorded). Some clones in this sample may be carry-over from other donors' samples.

The rearrangement uses TRBV6-5 and TRBJ2-7; the D is unclear. The V gene's germline CDR1 is MNHEY and CDR2 SVGAGI. V lost 7 bases, J lost 7 bases, and 14 bases lay in between. The CDR3 runs 12 residues. The CDR3 DNA sequence: TGTGCCAGCATCGACCTCGCCGGGGAGCAGTACTTC. Translation gives CASIDLAGEQYF.

The genes are TRBV5-1 and TRBJ1-1, with 11 bases identical to TRBD1. In germline, CDR1 is SGHRS, CDR2 YFSETQ. V shed 0 bases, J shed 2 bases, and the junction held 3 bases outside the gene matches. The CDR3 is 16 amino acids. CDR3 in DNA: TGCGCCAGCAGCTTGGGGGACAGGGGGTCCAACACTGAAGCTTTCTTT. Translated: CASSLGDRGSNTEAFF.

The V and J genes are TRBV7-6 and TRBJ2-2; D ambiguous. Trimming took off 11 bases at V and 9 bases at J, with 19 bases between the two ends. Germline V gene sequence: CDR1 SGHVS, CDR2 FNYEAQ. This CDR3 region has 13 residues. The chain's CDR3 is CAGCPPGSWELFF. The CDR3 coding sequence is TGTGCCGGCTGCCCCCCTGGCTCCTGGGAGCTGTTTTTT.

The V and J genes are TRBV7-8 and TRBJ1-3; D unresolved. The CDR3 runs to 14 residues. Germline V gene sequence: CDR1 SGHVS, CDR2 FQNEAQ. Trimming took 4 bases from V and 8 from J, leaving 15 bases between them. CDR3 sequence (DNA): TGTGCCAGCAGCTCAGCAAGAGATTTACACACCATATATTTT. This translates into CASSSARDLHTIYF.

In this sample, this clonotype turned up a few times. The J gene is TRBJ2-7, the V gene TRBV7-4; D is ambiguous. Between the trimmed V and J ends, which lost 2 bases and 5 bases, there was a span of 13 bases. The CDR3 contains 14 residues. CDR1 and CDR2 (germline): SGHVT, SQSDAQ. For the CDR3, the DNA is TGTGCCAGCAGCTTAAGTCCCAGGTACAACGAGCAGTACTTC. Its protein is CASSLSPRYNEQYF.

This clonotype has a single count. This chain links TRBV6-5 with TRBJ1-6; the D is unclear. There are 14 residues in the CDR3. The V and J ends lost 4 bases and 10 bases respectively, with 14 bases between them. Germline loops: CDR1 MNHEY, CDR2 SVGAGI. CDR3 sequence (DNA): TGTGCCAGCAGTTTCCTCCCCCTTGGGTCACCCCTCCACTTT. It translates to CASSFLPLGSPLHF.

This clonotype has more than one count but fewer than ten. The genes are TRBV9 and TRBJ1-2; D perhaps matches TRBD1 (5 bases). The CDR3 spans 15 residues. Germline CDR1 SGDLS, CDR2 YYNGEE. V was clipped by 6 bases and J by 8 bases, with 23 bases between them. CDR3 DNA: TGTGCCAGCACCATCTCCGATGGGGACGCAACCGGCTACACCTTC. Residues: CASTISDGDATGYTF.

V usage is TRBV6-2 or TRBV6-3 and J usage is TRBJ2-7; 7 bases line up with TRBD1. Germline loops: CDR1 MNHEY, CDR2 SVGEGT. The CDR3 spans 14 residues. With V trimmed by 6 bases and J by 4 bases, 9 bases remained unmatched. In nucleotides, the CDR3 is TGTGCCAGCAGCAAGGGACAGTTTACATACGAGCAGTACTTC. Residues: CASSKGQFTYEQYF.

This clonotype was found many times. The chain recombines TRBV7-8 with TRBJ2-1; D unclear. The CDR3 is made up of 15 amino acids. V was shortened by 4 bases and J by 5 bases, with 15 bases between the two germline ends. Germline V gene data show CDR1 as SGHVS and CDR2 as FQNEAQ. The CDR3 sequence: CASSSPSTGDNEQFF. The CDR3 bases are TGTGCCAGCAGCTCGCCCAGCACCGGCGACAATGAGCAGTTCTTC.

The V call is TRBV2, the J call TRBJ2-3; 10 bases fit TRBD1. The V gene's germline CDR1 is SNHLY and CDR2 FYNNEI. This CDR3 spans 16 amino acids. CDR3 region: CATRKETGGVPDTQYF. CDR3 sequence (DNA): TGTGCTACCCGGAAGGAGACAGGGGGCGTCCCAGATACGCAGTATTTT.

This clonotype was seen a few times. The genes are TRBV4-2 and TRBJ1-2; no definite D call. Trimming pared 1 base from V and 6 bases from J, leaving 12 bases between. CDR1 and CDR2 (germline): LGHNA, YNFKEQ. CDR3 length equals 14 residues. The CDR3 sequence is CASSQGTSIHGYTF. CDR3 DNA sequence: TGTGCCAGCAGCCAAGGGACCTCTATACATGGCTACACCTTC.

This clonotype was recorded at least ten times. V and J are TRBV6-1 and TRBJ1-6, with TRBD1 matching over 7 bases. Germline CDR1 MNHNS, CDR2 SASEGT. J gave up 7 bases and V 6 bases, and 6 bases lay outside the gene matches. This CDR3 has 14 amino acids. CDR3 sequence: CASRSGTENSPLHF. As DNA, the CDR3 is TGTGCCAGCAGGTCCGGGACAGAAAATTCACCCCTCCACTTT.

Concerning this clonotype: A junction end diverges from the germline sequence, so it may reflect a read error. The V and J genes are TRBV7-2 and TRBJ2-3; D is perhaps TRBD1 (5 bases). CDR3 length: 17 residues. Germline assignment: CDR1 SGHTA and CDR2 FQGNSA. CDR3 nucleotides: TGTGCCAGCAGCTCTTTAACACAACGAACGCCTACAGGTACGCAGTATTTT. Its translation is CASSSLTQRTPTGTQYF.

The V gene is TRBV3-1, the J gene TRBJ1-1; tentative D call: TRBD1 (5 bases). Trimming removed 4 bases from V and 11 bases from J, with 14 bases in between. The germline V gene has CDR1 LGHDT and CDR2 YNNKEL (reference sequence). The CDR3 covers 12 residues. The CDR3 region has the DNA TGTGCCAGCAGCCGGGACCCCCTGCGGGCTTTCTTT. Translation: CASSRDPLRAFF.

This clonotype has ten or more counts. The chain combines TRBV5-1 with TRBJ2-1, with D unclear. The CDR3 length is 15 residues. The germline V gene has CDR1 SGHRS and CDR2 YFSETQ. Between the trimmed V and J ends, which lost 3 bases and 8 bases, there was a span of 18 bases. The CDR3 region has the DNA TGCGCCAGCAGCTACCGGATCTGGCCGGCGGATGAGCAGTTCTTC. Translation gives CASSYRIWPADEQFF.

The genes are TRBV28 and TRBJ2-2; D perhaps matches TRBD2 (7 bases). Trimming stripped 6 bases from V and 5 bases from J, with 10 bases between. CDR1 is MDHEN and CDR2 is SYDVKM in the germline V gene. This CDR3 spans 13 amino acids. CDR3 nucleotides: TGTGCCAGCAGAGAGGGGGGGACCGGGGAGCTGTTTTTT. Protein product: CASREGGTGELFF.

In this sample, this clonotype turned up a few times. The chain couples TRBV11-1 to TRBJ2-7; unclear D gene. This CDR3 contains 15 residues. Germline-derived CDR1 and CDR2 are SGHAT and FQDESV (reference sequence). V lost 5 bases and J lost 2, with 16 bases in between. The DNA of the CDR3 is TGTGCCAGCAGCATAAGTGACCGCTATCCCTACGAGCAGTACTTC. Residues: CASSISDRYPYEQYF.

This clonotype has a count of ten or more. V is TRBV7-8 and J is TRBJ1-5; tentative D call: TRBD1 (5 bases). Germline lookup yields CDR1 SGHVS and CDR2 FQNEAQ. Trimming stripped 2 bases from V and 4 bases from J, with 12 bases between. The CDR3 length is 15 residues. CDR3 in DNA: TGTGCCAGCAGCTTATGGGGGTCCGGGAATCAGCCCCAGCATTTT. It encodes CASSLWGSGNQPQHF.

This clonotype was observed at least ten times. This chain uses TRBV7-2 with TRBJ2-3; 13 nucleotides align to TRBD2. V lost 3 bases and J lost 2; bases outside the gene matches: 2. The CDR3 is 16 amino acids. Germline V gene sequence: CDR1 SGHTA, CDR2 FQGNSA. The CDR3 DNA is TGTGCCAGCAGCTTTGGACTAGCGGGAGTCACAGATACGCAGTATTTT. It is translated as CASSFGLAGVTDTQYF.

This clonotype has just a few counts. The chain couples TRBV4-1 to TRBJ2-5; 8 bases are shared with TRBD1. The CDR3 contains 16 residues. J was trimmed by 4 bases and V by 4 bases; bases with no gene match: 11. The germline V gene has CDR1 MGHRA and CDR2 YSYEKL. CDR3 in amino acids: CASSLDRQGFSETQYF. The CDR3 DNA sequence: TGCGCCAGCAGCCTCGATCGACAGGGGTTCTCAGAGACCCAGTACTTC.

The chain couples TRBV7-9 to TRBJ2-1; tentatively, D is TRBD1 (5 bases). CDR1 is SEHNR and CDR2 is FQNEAQ in the germline V gene (reference sequence). The CDR3 extends over 12 amino acids. V dropped 2 bases and J dropped 7 bases, with 6 bases sitting between them. CDR3: CASSLQGNEQFF. DNA of the CDR3: TGTGCCAGCAGCTTACAGGGTAATGAGCAGTTCTTC.

This clonotype is medium-sized in the sample. The CDR3 sequence is CASSVADGGSSYEQYF. In DNA, the CDR3 is TGTGCCAGCAGCGTAGCTGATGGGGGAAGCTCCTACGAGCAGTACTTC. The chain joins TRBV9 to TRBJ2-7; the D gene could be TRBD1 or TRBD2 (5 bases each). Germline CDR1 reads SGDLS; CDR2 reads YYNGEE. Trimming stripped 0 bases from V and 0 bases from J, with 13 bases between. This CDR3 contains 16 residues.